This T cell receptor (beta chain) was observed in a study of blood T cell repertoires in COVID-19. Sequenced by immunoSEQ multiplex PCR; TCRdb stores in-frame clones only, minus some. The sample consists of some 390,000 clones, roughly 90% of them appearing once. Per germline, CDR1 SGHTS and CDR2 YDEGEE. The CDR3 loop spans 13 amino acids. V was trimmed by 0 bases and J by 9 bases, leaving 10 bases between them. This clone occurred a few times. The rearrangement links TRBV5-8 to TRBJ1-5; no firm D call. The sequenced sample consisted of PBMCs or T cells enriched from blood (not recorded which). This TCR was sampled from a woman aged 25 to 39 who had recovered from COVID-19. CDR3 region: CASSLALGGPQHF. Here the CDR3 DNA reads TGTGCCAGCAGCTTGGCCCTCGGCGGGCCCCAGCATTTT. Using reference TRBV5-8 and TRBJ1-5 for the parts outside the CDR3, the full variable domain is EAGVTQSPTHLIKTRGQQATLRCSPISGHTSVYWYQQALGLGLQFLLWYDEGEERNRGNFPPRFSGRQFPNYSSELNVNALELEDSALYLCASSLALGGPQHFGDGTRLSIL.